The entry below describes one T cell receptor beta chain. The data are from a study of beta chain features in type 1 diabetes. Expressed TCRB transcripts were sequenced because the isolated RNA had all been reverse transcribed beforehand. Some clones are missing from TCRdb's copy, which holds only in-frame ones; the method was immunoSEQ multiplex PCR. The repertoire includes 900,000 or so clones, 15% to 20% of them detected once, and 0.023% sits in the top ten. The germline V gene encodes CDR1 SGHAT and CDR2 FQNNGV. Trimming removed 5 bases at V and 8 bases at J, with 21 bases between. The CDR3 loop spans 15 amino acids.

The rearrangement links TRBV11-2 to TRBJ1-2; possibly TRBD1 for D (6 bases). This receptor was obtained from a woman aged 18-29 years in good health. Specimen: naive CD4+ T cells from blood. CDR3 coding DNA: TGTGCCAGCAGCCACAGGAGGGGGGCGCAGAGAGGCTACACCTTC. It translates to CASSHRRGAQRGYTF. The entire variable domain, with the rest obtained from reference TRBV11-2 and TRBJ1-2, is as follows: EAGVAQSPRYKIIEKRQSVAFWCNPISGHATLYWYQQILGQGPKLLIQFQNNGVVDDSQLPKDRFSAERLKGVDSTLKIQPAKLEDSAVYLCASSHRRGAQRGYTFGSGTRLTVV.